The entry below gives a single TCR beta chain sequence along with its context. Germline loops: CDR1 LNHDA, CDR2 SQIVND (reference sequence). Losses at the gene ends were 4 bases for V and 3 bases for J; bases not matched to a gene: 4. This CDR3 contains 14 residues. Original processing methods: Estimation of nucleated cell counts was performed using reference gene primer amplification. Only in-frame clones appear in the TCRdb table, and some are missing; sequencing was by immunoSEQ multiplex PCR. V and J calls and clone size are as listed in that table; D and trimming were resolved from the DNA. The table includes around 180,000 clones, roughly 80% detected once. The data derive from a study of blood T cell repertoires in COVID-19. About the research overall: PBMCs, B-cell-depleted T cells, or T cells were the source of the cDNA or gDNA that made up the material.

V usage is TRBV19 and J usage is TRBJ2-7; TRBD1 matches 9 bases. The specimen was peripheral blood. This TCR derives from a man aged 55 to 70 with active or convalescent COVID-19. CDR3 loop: CASSTTGGIYEQYF. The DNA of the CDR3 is TGTGCCAGTAGTACCACAGGGGGCATCTACGAGCAGTACTTC.